These T cell receptor beta chains were read from a single sample in a study of blood T cell repertoires in COVID-19. Sequencing used immunoSEQ multiplex PCR; TCRdb keeps in-frame clones, though not all of them. Of nearly 200,000 clones listed, around 89% are singletons. Material: PBMCs or T cells enriched from blood (not recorded which). The receptors stem from a woman aged 18-30 years who had recovered from COVID-19. The conserved cysteine and the conserved F or W are not part of the CDR3 here. The D gene is left open where the match is weak.

cdr3_aa | d_call | j_call | v_call
ASSLVGSGEAF | - | TRBJ1-1 | TRBV7-2
ASTTITGAGYNEQF | - | TRBJ2-1 | TRBV25-1
ASSLDHRGWNTEAF | TRBD1 | TRBJ1-1 | TRBV11-2
ASSELGGDFSPLH | - | TRBJ1-6 | TRBV2
ASFNSRVNSPLH | - | TRBJ1-6 | TRBV10-2
ASSEGLVHEQY | TRBD2 | TRBJ2-7 | TRBV9
ASSRTELGLSTEAF | - | TRBJ1-1 | TRBV11-2
ASSYEGVNTEAF | - | TRBJ1-1 | TRBV6-5
ASSPDSTGSYGYT | - | TRBJ1-2 | TRBV4-1
SVAQRLNTEAF | - | TRBJ1-1 | TRBV29-1
ASSLGGPGTGTGELF | TRBD1 | TRBJ2-2 | TRBV13
ASSYSIGTSDYNEQF | - | TRBJ2-1 | TRBV6-2/TRBV6-3
ASSLDPGRDGNEQF | TRBD2 | TRBJ2-1 | TRBV7-9
ASSRTGSGNTIY | TRBD1 | TRBJ1-3 | TRBV5-1
ASTTQGGVGEQY | - | TRBJ2-7 | TRBV19
ASSPGLAGSYEQY | TRBD2 | TRBJ2-7 | TRBV13
ASNTSGDRGRDEQF | - | TRBJ2-1 | TRBV21-1
ASLTGGKGQPQH | TRBD1 | TRBJ1-5 | TRBV2
ASSTQQGLSGYT | - | TRBJ1-2 | TRBV13
ASSPRGALGNEQF | - | TRBJ2-1 | TRBV7-9
ASSYSRFSGNTIY | - | TRBJ1-3 | TRBV6-5
ASSLAEGVWTEAF | - | TRBJ1-1 | TRBV5-5
ASTPDRNTEAF | - | TRBJ1-1 | TRBV25-1
ASSEQGANTEAF | TRBD1 | TRBJ1-1 | TRBV25-1
ASSLAPLLNTEAF | - | TRBJ1-1 | TRBV5-1
ASILSGRAKNIQY | - | TRBJ2-4 | TRBV6-5
ASSKTVTGELF | - | TRBJ2-2 | TRBV28
ASSLDLAGGNSPLH | TRBD1 | TRBJ1-6 | TRBV7-9
ASRLGTEGNSPLH | TRBD1 | TRBJ1-6 | TRBV10-2
ASSVPRGEDTQY | - | TRBJ2-3 | TRBV9
ASSLLTRREGNQPQH | - | TRBJ1-5 | TRBV7-8
ASRRPRDRVNTEAF | TRBD1 | TRBJ1-1 | TRBV2
ASSQAGYRGNYGYT | TRBD1 | TRBJ1-2 | TRBV4-1
ASSQVGQGNGYT | TRBD1 | TRBJ1-2 | TRBV4-1
ASSLDPGAGMGRY | - | TRBJ2-7 | TRBV5-5
ASSLTGTGDKKAF | TRBD1 | TRBJ1-1 | TRBV5-1
AGDRGRGETQY | - | TRBJ2-5 | TRBV2
AWSVHLLSSGNTIY | - | TRBJ1-3 | TRBV30
ASSLSGGFNYGYT | - | TRBJ1-2 | TRBV5-1
ASSHERTGSRKLF | TRBD1 | TRBJ1-4 | TRBV27
ASSLQGRGGYT | - | TRBJ1-2 | TRBV14
ASSEGRGTEAF | - | TRBJ1-1 | TRBV6-1
ASSMTSGGNSAVGETQY | TRBD2 | TRBJ2-5 | TRBV5-1
ASSSGTANQPQH | TRBD1 | TRBJ1-5 | TRBV11-2
AWTLGDLYNEQF | - | TRBJ2-1 | TRBV30
ASSVTGAVDEKLF | TRBD1 | TRBJ1-4 | TRBV9
ASSDGTGRSSPLH | TRBD1 | TRBJ1-6 | TRBV5-1
ASSLTTGTDTQY | - | TRBJ2-3 | TRBV28
ASKEWTGAQGKLF | TRBD1 | TRBJ1-4 | TRBV6-5
ASSQGPGATGNTIY | - | TRBJ1-3 | TRBV3-1/TRBV3-2
ASSQGQKNSPLH | - | TRBJ1-6 | TRBV4-1
ASRFLGRGEDEQF | TRBD2 | TRBJ2-1 | TRBV19
ASSQDRGRTGELF | TRBD1 | TRBJ2-2 | TRBV18
ASSRGGSEKLF | - | TRBJ1-4 | TRBV11-2
ASSDGPSSYNEQF | - | TRBJ2-1 | TRBV6-4
ASSRDDISSFYGYT | - | TRBJ1-2 | TRBV14
ATSDFGLAGSSDTGELF | TRBD2 | TRBJ2-2 | TRBV24-1